A single sample gave rise to the 5 T cell receptor beta chains below, sequenced in a study of Ad26.COV2.S vaccination and SARS-CoV-2 variants. Regarding treatment: some 20 received Ad26.COV2.S at low or high dose, single or two shots; a few received placebo; per-sample allocation not given. Samples were taken on day 63 after the first vaccine or placebo injection. Data came from immunoSEQ multiplex PCR; TCRdb stores just in-frame clones and leaves some out. The data contain 510,000 or so clones, around 90% of them singletons. The material sequenced was peripheral blood, taken in a trial of Ad26.COV2.S vaccine versus placebo. The source of these receptors is a person between 18 and 60 years old who received the Ad26.COV2.S COVID-19 vaccine or a placebo.

V is TRBV25-1 and J is TRBJ2-7, with D perhaps assigned TRBD1 or TRBD2 (5 bases each). CDR3 length: 14 residues. V lost 1 base to trimming and J lost 3 bases, with 10 bases between them. In germline, CDR1 is MGHDK, CDR2 SYGVNS. CDR3 nucleotides: TGTGCCAGCAGTGAATCAGGGACCTACTACGAGCAGTACTTC. This encodes CASSESGTYYEQYF.

This clone was counted only a few times. V usage is TRBV18 and J usage is TRBJ1-5, with TRBD1 matching over 7 bases. The CDR3 runs 14 residues. CDR1 KGHSH and CDR2 LQKENI come from the germline V gene. Germline trimming cut 8 bases from V and 1 base from J; bases unmatched to any gene: 5. CDR3 bases: TGTGCCAGCGCGGGACAGACGAGCAATCAGCCCCAGCATTTT. Residues: CASAGQTSNQPQHF.

The V and J genes are TRBV2 and TRBJ2-7, with TRBD2 identical over 10 bases. Germline lookup yields CDR1 SNHLY and CDR2 FYNNEI. V was pared by 6 bases and J by 1 base, with 3 bases of the junction left unmatched. This CDR3 comprises 14 residues. CDR3 sequence reads: CASRRTSGSYEQYF. The CDR3 DNA follows: TGTGCCAGCAGGCGGACTAGCGGATCCTACGAGCAGTACTTC.

This clone has only one observation. V and J are TRBV6-2 or TRBV6-3 and TRBJ1-1; maybe TRBD1 (5 bases). The V end was cut by 4 bases, the J end by 3 bases, with 15 bases between. The CDR3 consists of 15 residues. CDR1 MNHEY and CDR2 SVGEGT come from the germline V gene. The CDR3 loop reads CASSSPTRGYTEAFF. For the CDR3, the DNA is TGTGCCAGCAGTTCCCCCACGCGGGGGTACACTGAAGCTTTCTTT.

The CDR3 DNA reads as TGTGCCACCAGCAGAGAAATGGGGGGGCTAGGTGCTAATGAAAAACTGTTTTTT. This encodes CATSREMGGLGANEKLFF. The rearrangement uses TRBV15 and TRBJ1-4; possibly TRBD1 for D (6 bases). V lost 0 bases and J 3 bases, leaving 17 bases between the germline ends. This CDR3 is built from 18 residues. CDR1 is LNHNV and CDR2 is YYDKDF in the germline V gene (reference sequence). The entire variable domain, with the rest obtained from reference TRBV15 and TRBJ1-4, is as follows: DAMVIQNPRYQVTQFGKPVTLSCSQTLNHNVMYWYQQKSSQAPKLLFHYYDKDFNNEADTPDNFQSRRPNTSFCFLDIRSPGLGDTAMYLCATSREMGGLGANEKLFFGSGTQLSVL.